One sample yielded the 6 T cell receptor beta chains listed below, sequenced in a study of cytomegalovirus exposure and HLA in healthy donors. Primers included in the PCR were 60 Vbeta and 13 Jbeta primers. TCRdb's table, derived via immunoSEQ multiplex PCR, lists solely in-frame clones and lacks some. The table lists roughly 73,000 clones. The material sequenced was PBMCs. The receptors stem from a man aged 50 to 59 in good health and CMV-seropositive.

This rearrangement joins TRBV11-2 to TRBJ2-5; D may be TRBD2 (5 bases). The CDR3 runs to 13 residues. The V end was cut by 1 base, the J end by 5 bases, with 8 bases between. The germline V gene has CDR1 SGHAT and CDR2 FQNNGV. For the CDR3, the DNA is TGTGCCAGCAGCTTAGGGCGGGCGGAGACCCAGTACTTC. It is translated as CASSLGRAETQYF.

The J gene is TRBJ2-1, the V gene TRBV28, with 11 positions matching TRBD2. Unmatched junction bases numbered 14, after V lost 6 bases and J lost 10 bases. This CDR3 region has 16 residues. From germline, CDR1 is MDHEN and CDR2 SYDVKM. The CDR3 loop reads CASSPARTSGSGEQFF. The CDR3 coding sequence is TGTGCCAGCAGCCCCGCCCGTACTAGCGGGAGTGGCGAGCAGTTCTTC.

CDR3 sequence: CAWSDNSGLNTEAFF. The CDR3 DNA follows: TGTGCCTGGAGTGACAACAGTGGCCTGAACACTGAAGCTTTCTTT. This rearrangement joins TRBV30 to TRBJ1-1; D is undetermined. The CDR3 spans 15 residues. V was trimmed by 1 base and J by 0 bases, leaving 12 bases between them. Looked up from germline, CDR1 is GTSNPN and CDR2 is SVGIG (reference sequence). Filled out from reference TRBV30 and TRBJ1-1, the complete variable domain reads SQTIHQWPATLVQPVGSPLSLECTVEGTSNPNLYWYRQAAGRGLQLLFYSVGIGQISSEVPQNLSASRPQDRQFILSSKKLLLSDSGFYLCAWSDNSGLNTEAFFGQGTRLTVV.

The chain has TRBV6-5 and TRBJ1-1, with 8 bases identical to TRBD1. Germline CDR1 MNHEY, CDR2 SVGAGI. There are 14 residues in the CDR3. V shed 6 bases and J 0 bases; nucleotides not matched to a gene: 3. For the CDR3, the DNA is TGTGCCAGCAGAGGACAGGGCATGAACACTGAAGCTTTCTTT. It yields the protein CASRGQGMNTEAFF.

V usage is TRBV7-9 and J usage is TRBJ1-1, with 11 nucleotides matching TRBD1. With V trimmed by 6 bases and J by 4 bases, 10 bases remained unmatched. From germline, CDR1 is SEHNR and CDR2 FQNEAQ (reference sequence). This CDR3 spans 16 amino acids. The CDR3 is CASSFSPGTGGTEAFF. The CDR3 nucleotides read TGTGCCAGCAGTTTTAGTCCCGGGACAGGGGGCACTGAAGCTTTCTTT.

This chain joins TRBV5-1 and TRBJ1-6, with D perhaps TRBD1 (6 bases). This CDR3 is 16 amino acids long. V lost 0 bases to trimming and J lost 6 bases, with 13 bases between them. Germline V CDR1 and CDR2: SGHRS, YFSETQ. CDR3 protein: CASSLGAGESNSPLHF. The DNA for the CDR3 is TGCGCCAGCAGCTTGGGGGCAGGGGAAAGTAATTCACCCCTCCACTTT. The whole variable domain, filled in from reference TRBV5-1 and TRBJ1-6, reads KAGVTQTPRYLIKTRGQQVTLSCSPISGHRSVSWYQQTPGQGLQFLFEYFSETQRNKGNFPGRFSGRQFSNSRSEMNVSTLELGDSALYLCASSLGAGESNSPLHFGNGTRLTVT.